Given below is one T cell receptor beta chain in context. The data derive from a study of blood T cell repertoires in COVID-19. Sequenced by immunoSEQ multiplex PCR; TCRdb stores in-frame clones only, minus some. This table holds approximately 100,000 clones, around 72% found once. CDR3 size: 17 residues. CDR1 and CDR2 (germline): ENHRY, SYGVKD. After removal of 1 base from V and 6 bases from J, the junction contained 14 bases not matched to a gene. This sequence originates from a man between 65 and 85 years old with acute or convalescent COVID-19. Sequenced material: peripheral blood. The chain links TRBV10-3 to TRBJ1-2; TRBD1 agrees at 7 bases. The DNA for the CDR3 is TGTGCCATCAGTGAGTTCGGGGACAGCCTACAGACTAATGGCTACACCTTC. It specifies CAISEFGDSLQTNGYTF.